The 24 T cell receptor beta chains below come from one sample, sequenced in a study of cytomegalovirus exposure and HLA in healthy donors. The PCR was carried out with 60 Vbeta primers and 13 Jbeta primers. The data were produced by immunoSEQ multiplex PCR, yet TCRdb's version contains in-frame clones alone and is incomplete. Of 150,000 to 200,000 clones in the sample, about 80% were seen once. Sequencing was carried out using PBMCs. The receptors here all came from a man aged 40-49 years in good health and CMV-seropositive.

The CDR3 coding sequence is TGTGCCAGTAGTCCCAAAACAGGGGGCCCCTACGAGCAGTACTTC. Translating gives CASSPKTGGPYEQYF. This chain links TRBV19 with TRBJ2-7; 9 bases match TRBD1. Germline values: CDR1 LNHDA, CDR2 SQIVND (reference sequence). Germline trimming cut 5 bases from V and 2 bases from J; bases unmatched to any gene: 7. The CDR3 loop spans 15 amino acids.

V is TRBV6-5 and J is TRBJ2-7; 9 bases are a match to TRBD2. CDR3 length: 15 amino acids. V lost 3 bases to trimming and J lost 3 bases; unmatched junction nucleotides: 6. Germline V gene sequence: CDR1 MNHEY, CDR2 SVGAGI. The CDR3 protein is CASSYRREGLYEQYF. Written as DNA, the CDR3 is TGTGCCAGCAGTTATAGGCGGGAGGGCCTCTACGAGCAGTACTTC.

The chain uses TRBV9 and TRBJ2-5, with TRBD2 identical over 9 bases. The germline gives CDR1 SGDLS, CDR2 YYNGEE. The CDR3 is 18 residues long. V lost 0 bases and J lost 1; bases outside the gene matches: 10. The CDR3 DNA sequence: TGTGCCAGCAGCGTAGCTTTTGCTAGCGGGACTCTCCAAGAGACCCAGTACTTC. This codes for CASSVAFASGTLQETQYF.

This clone was picked up a small number of times. This rearrangement joins TRBV18 to TRBJ2-7; TRBD1 agrees at 8 bases. Germline V gives CDR1 KGHSH, CDR2 LQKENI. V was clipped by 4 bases and J by 5 bases; unmatched bases: 10. The CDR3 runs to 15 residues. The CDR3 DNA reads TGTGCCAGCTCACACAAGAGTGGACAGGGCGACGAGCAGTACTTC. It encodes CASSHKSGQGDEQYF.

The rearrangement uses TRBV2 and TRBJ2-2; unclear D gene. V was clipped by 6 bases and J by 5 bases, with 4 bases between them. This CDR3 spans 11 amino acids. The germline V gene has CDR1 SNHLY and CDR2 FYNNEI. CDR3 bases: TGTGCCAGCAGCAATACCGGGGAGCTGTTTTTT. Its protein product is CASSNTGELFF. Full variable domain (rest looked up from reference TRBV2 and TRBJ2-2): EPEVTQTPSHQVTQMGQEVILRCVPISNHLYFYWYRQILGQKVEFLVSFYNNEISEKSEIFDDQFSVERPDGSNFTLKIRSTKLEDSAMYFCASSNTGELFFGEGSRLTVL.

This clone was observed once. J is TRBJ2-3 and V is TRBV5-1, with TRBD2 matching over 11 bases. With 3 bases clipped from V and 2 bases from J, the junction kept 5 bases outside the gene matches. Germline CDR1 and CDR2: SGHRS and YFSETQ. CDR3 length: 16 amino acids. CDR3 in DNA: TGCGCCAGCAGCTCCGAACTAGCGGGAGCCACAGATACGCAGTATTTT. It yields the protein CASSSELAGATDTQYF. Combining the CDR3 with reference TRBV5-1 and TRBJ2-3 gives the whole variable domain KAGVTQTPRYLIKTRGQQVTLSCSPISGHRSVSWYQQTPGQGLQFLFEYFSETQRNKGNFPGRFSGRQFSNSRSEMNVSTLELGDSALYLCASSSELAGATDTQYFGPGTRLTVL.

This sequence joins TRBV13 and TRBJ2-7, with 9 bases lining up with TRBD1. Unmatched junction bases numbered 4, after V lost 5 bases and J lost 5 bases. CDR1 is PRHDT, CDR2 FYEKMQ, per germline (reference sequence). The length of the CDR3 is 13 residues. In DNA form, the CDR3 reads TGTGCCAGCAGCCAGACAGGGGGGCACGAGCAGTACTTC. Protein product: CASSQTGGHEQYF.

J is TRBJ2-5 and V is TRBV5-1; 12 positions agree with TRBD1. The germline gives CDR1 SGHRS, CDR2 YFSETQ. The ends lost 4 bases at V and 5 bases at J; junction bases unmatched: 6. This CDR3 comprises 15 residues. CDR3 coding DNA: TGCGCCAGCAGCGTCGGGACAGGGGGCAAGGAGACCCAGTACTTC. Its protein product is CASSVGTGGKETQYF.

The J gene is TRBJ2-2, the V gene TRBV5-6; 10 bases are shared with TRBD2. V was clipped by 5 bases and J by 6 bases; unmatched bases: 7. The germline CDR1 and CDR2 sequences are SGHDT and YYEEEE. This CDR3 contains 15 residues. Here the CDR3 DNA reads TGTGCCAGCAGTTCCGGGACTAGCGTCTCCGGGGAGCTGTTTTTT. As protein: CASSSGTSVSGELFF.

The rearrangement joins TRBV19 to TRBJ1-5, with 7 nucleotides matching TRBD1. With V trimmed by 5 bases and J by 1 base, 2 bases remained unmatched. This CDR3 is 14 amino acids long. The germline V gene has CDR1 LNHDA and CDR2 SQIVND (reference sequence). The CDR3 reads CASSSTGSNQPQHF. CDR3 in DNA: TGTGCCAGTAGTTCGACAGGGAGCAATCAGCCCCAGCATTTT.

The chain links TRBV6-6 to TRBJ1-1; D perhaps matches TRBD1 (5 bases). This CDR3 contains 13 residues. The V end lost 0 bases, the J end lost 4 bases, and 6 bases lay between the germline ends. The germline gives CDR1 MNHNY, CDR2 SVGAGI (reference sequence). DNA of the CDR3: TGTGCCAGCAGTTACTCGGGGGGCACTGAAGCTTTCTTT. Residues: CASSYSGGTEAFF.

The chain is built from TRBV27 and TRBJ1-5; a weak D match, TRBD1 (5 bases). The CDR3 totals 13 residues. V gave up 2 bases and J gave up 7 bases, with 9 bases separating them. Germline V gene data show CDR1 as MNHEY and CDR2 as SMNVEV (reference sequence). In DNA form, the CDR3 reads TGTGCCAGCAGTTTAGGGGGAGGACAGCCCCAGCATTTT. Its translation: CASSLGGGQPQHF.

This sequence joins TRBV7-9 and TRBJ2-1; the D is unclear. The length of the CDR3 is 14 residues. The V and J ends lost 5 bases and 0 bases respectively, with 8 bases between them. Germline CDR1 and CDR2: SEHNR and FQNEAQ (reference sequence). The CDR3 region is CASSPAGSYNEQFF. CDR3 bases: TGTGCCAGCAGCCCCGCCGGCTCCTACAATGAGCAGTTCTTC.

V usage is TRBV19 and J usage is TRBJ1-4, with a possible D match to TRBD1 (5 bases). V was clipped by 5 bases and J by 6 bases, with 16 bases between them. The CDR3 extends over 15 amino acids. Germline CDR1 reads LNHDA; CDR2 reads SQIVND (reference sequence). The CDR3 spells CASSLGRRGYEKLFF. CDR3 bases: TGTGCCAGTAGTTTGGGACGGAGGGGTTATGAAAAACTGTTTTTT.

The chain carries TRBV27 and TRBJ2-7, with 7 bases identical to TRBD2. V lost 3 bases and J lost 3; bases outside the gene matches: 5. In germline, CDR1 is MNHEY, CDR2 SMNVEV (reference sequence). The CDR3 spans 14 residues. The CDR3 spells CASSFGGGYYEQYF. The CDR3 DNA sequence: TGTGCCAGCAGTTTTGGCGGGGGTTACTACGAGCAGTACTTC.

This clone was observed once. The genes are TRBV11-2 and TRBJ2-7; TRBD1 is a possible D gene (5 bases). V was pared by 7 bases and J by 6 bases, with 19 bases between. CDR1 is SGHAT, CDR2 FQNNGV, per germline. CDR3 length equals 14 residues. DNA of the CDR3: TGTGCCAGCACTTTCCGGACAAAAGTAGGCGAGCAGTACTTC. It codes for CASTFRTKVGEQYF.

This clone occurred once. The chain carries TRBV6-5 and TRBJ2-7, with 11 nucleotides matching TRBD1. Losses at the gene ends were 2 bases for V and 3 bases for J; bases not matched to a gene: 6. Germline loops: CDR1 MNHEY, CDR2 SVGAGI. This CDR3 comprises 16 residues. The CDR3: CASSYPRGTGGYEQYF. The CDR3 region has the DNA TGTGCCAGCAGTTACCCGCGGGGGACAGGGGGCTACGAGCAGTACTTC.

The chain uses TRBV4-1 and TRBJ1-6, with D maybe TRBD1 (6 bases). Germline-derived CDR1 and CDR2 are MGHRA and YSYEKL. V lost 8 bases, J lost 8 bases, and 16 bases lay in between. The CDR3 is 14 amino acids. The DNA of the CDR3 is TGCGCCAGCGGAAAGCGGGACAAGGATTCACCCCTCCACTTT. This sequence encodes CASGKRDKDSPLHF.

The rearrangement links TRBV27 to TRBJ1-2, with 7 bases fitting TRBD1. The trim removed 6 bases at V and 2 bases at J, leaving 3 bases unmatched. Germline CDR1 MNHEY, CDR2 SMNVEV (reference sequence). The CDR3 sequence is 13 residues long. The CDR3 loop reads CASSPTGNYGYTF. Here the CDR3 DNA reads TGTGCCAGCAGCCCGACAGGGAACTATGGCTACACCTTC.

V gene TRBV21-1 combines with J gene TRBJ1-5; the table calls TRBD1, which could not be checked here. TRBV21-1 is annotated as a pseudogene. This CDR3 has 17 amino acids. The DNA of the CDR3 is TGTGCCAGCAGCAAAGCGGGGGACAAAGCCAACAATCAGCCCCAGCATTTT. This sequence encodes CASSKAGDKANNQPQHF.

This clone was recorded only once. The CDR3 DNA reads as TGTGCCAGCAGGAAGGGACACATAAACACCGGGGAGCTGTTTTTT. Protein: CASRKGHINTGELFF. The V and J genes are TRBV7-2 and TRBJ2-2; TRBD1 is a possible D gene (6 bases). The CDR3 covers 15 residues. V dropped 6 bases and J dropped 2 bases, with 13 bases sitting between them. CDR1 and CDR2 (germline): SGHTA, FQGNSA.

Here the CDR3 DNA reads TGTGCCATCAGTGAGACAGGGTCGATGACTTCCTACAATGAGCAGTTCTTC. Protein: CAISETGSMTSYNEQFF. V is TRBV10-3 and J is TRBJ2-1; the D gene is possibly TRBD1 (6 bases). The V gene lost 2 bases and the J gene lost 1 base, with 15 bases spanning the gap. The CDR3 consists of 17 residues. The germline gives CDR1 ENHRY, CDR2 SYGVKD.

The V call is TRBV4-2, the J call TRBJ2-1; D gene ambiguous. V was pared by 0 bases and J by 2 bases, with 11 bases between. CDR1 and CDR2 from the germline V gene are LGHNA and YNFKEQ. CDR3 size: 16 residues. CDR3 amino acids: CASSQDQAKAYNEQFF. The CDR3 nucleotides are TGTGCCAGCAGCCAAGATCAAGCGAAGGCCTACAATGAGCAGTTCTTC.

The CDR3: CASSTGTGGRDGYTF. CDR3 nucleotides: TGCGCCAGCAGCACCGGGACAGGGGGCCGTGATGGCTACACCTTC. The V gene is TRBV5-1, the J gene TRBJ1-2, with 12 bases identical to TRBD1. Germline loops: CDR1 SGHRS, CDR2 YFSETQ. CDR3 length: 15 residues. J was trimmed by 6 bases and V by 4 bases; bases with no gene match: 7.